This T cell receptor beta chain was documented in a study of blood T cell repertoires in COVID-19. Background on the study: There were acute and convalescent COVID-19 samples, and they came from the United States, Italy and Spain. The cDNA or gDNA used as material had been derived from T cells, B-cell-depleted T cells, or PBMCs.

Clinical history reported by participants formed the basis on which cohorts were assigned. How the authors handled the data: Reference gene primer amplification gave nucleated cell count estimates. The repertoire was sequenced with immunoSEQ multiplex PCR; TCRdb's copy has only in-frame clones and lacks some. V and J calls plus clone size are reproduced from that table; the DNA served to infer D and trimming. The sample lists roughly 200,000 clones, 70% to 90% seen once, with 3% to 4.5% in the top ten. Sequenced: PBMCs or T cells enriched from blood (not recorded which). The sequence derives from a woman between 40 and 55 years old with acute COVID-19.

CDR3 nucleotides: TGTGCCAGCAGTTCAACCGGGACAATCTATGGCTACACCTTC. It specifies CASSSTGTIYGYTF. J is TRBJ1-2 and V is TRBV7-9; TRBD1 might be the D (6 bases). The CDR3 is 14 amino acids. The V gene lost 6 bases and the J gene lost 4 bases, with 15 bases spanning the gap. Per the germline V gene, CDR1 is SEHNR and CDR2 is FQNEAQ (reference sequence).